This T cell receptor (delta chain) was sequenced for a study of gamma-delta chains in newborns, infants, children. Study as a whole: Polyclonal expansion of innate γδ T cells after birth follows microbial exposure.

TCRdb re-analyzed the reads via CATT. This sample yields several thousand delta-chain clones, of which 3% to 3.5% are seen a single time; over 15% belongs to the top ten. The CDR3 length is 13 residues. Trimming took off 0 bases at V and 2 bases at J, with 6 bases between the two ends. Germline CDR1 and CDR2: GEAIGNYY and EKD. This clone is judged medium-sized. With only one base between it and a far larger clone, this is likely a read error. Other DNA sequences in the sample encode the same CDR3. The sequencing sample was made of blood. This clonotype was obtained from a child who was a newborn, infant or young child, either healthy, febrile or measles-vaccinated (not recorded which). The chain uses TRDV2 and TRDJ1, with D tentatively TRDD3 (5 bases). CDR3 region: CACDTRGTDKLIF. The CDR3 DNA follows: TGTGCCTGTGACACCCGGGGGACCGATAAACTCATCTTT.